This T cell receptor (beta chain) was recovered during a study of shared clonotypes between healthy human individuals. Some clones are missing from TCRdb's copy, which holds only in-frame ones; the method was immunoSEQ multiplex PCR. This table holds a few million clones, over 85% found once. CDR1 and CDR2 from the germline V gene are KGHSH and LQKENI. The CDR3 spans 14 residues. V lost 0 bases and J lost 5, with 10 bases in between. Sequencing used naive CD4+ T cells sorted from blood. Sample subset: CD45RA+ positively selected. The clonotype comes from a man younger than 35 in good health. This chain joins TRBV18 and TRBJ2-5, with D maybe TRBD1 (5 bases). The CDR3 sequence: CASSPPQGRETQYF. The CDR3 nucleotides are TGTGCCAGCTCACCACCCCAGGGCCGGGAGACCCAGTACTTC.